This T cell receptor beta chain came from a study of response to subunit inactivated influenza vaccine. The study, taken as a whole, reports: Authors suggested seasonal influenza vaccinations each recruit few new T cells.

Concerning this clonotype: What it binds is unknown. The junction shows a germline mismatch at one end, possibly a read error.

Each CDR3 protein gets one entry after TCRdb re-called the RT-PCR reads with MiXCR. The table lists 500,000 or so distinct CDR3 sequences, 16% of them singletons, with less than 4% in the top ten. The CDR3 length is 15 residues. Germline-derived CDR1 and CDR2 are SGHRS and YFSETQ. This specimen was CD4+ T cells sorted from PBMCs, taken 23 to 25 months after vaccination. This TCR was sampled from a man aged 50 to 75 who received an inactivated influenza vaccine. This chain connects TRBV5-1 to TRBJ1-5; 8 positions agree with TRBD1. The CDR3 DNA is TGCGCCAGCAGCTTGGGATCAGGGGGCAAGCAGCCCCAGCATTTT. The encoded protein is CASSLGSGGKQPQHF.